This T cell receptor beta chain was captured by sequencing in a study of early T cells in non-severe SARS-CoV-2 infection. CDR3 length equals 12 residues. The germline V gene has CDR1 DFQATT and CDR2 SNEGSKA (reference sequence). V was pared by 4 bases and J by 5 bases, with 3 bases of the junction left unmatched. TCRdb re-called the 5' RACE reads through MiXCR, storing one row per CDR3 protein. In the table there are over 35,000 distinct CDR3 sequences, roughly 4.4% of which are singletons. This sequence joins TRBV20-1 and TRBJ2-5; the match to TRBD1 covers 8 bases. The sample taken for sequencing was whole blood. This TCR was recovered from an adult who was a healthcare worker with PCR-confirmed SARS-CoV-2 infection or an uninfected control (not recorded which). The DNA of the CDR3 is TGCAGTGCTACGTGGGACAGGGAGACCCAGTACTTC. It specifies CSATWDRETQYF.